The 16 T cell receptor beta chains presented below share a single source sample, sequenced in a study of human T cells and chemical hapten exposure. Time point here: patch test 3, about 24 weeks after DPC sensitization. The sample's treatment: therapeutic diphenylcyclopropenone sensitization with weekly scalp DPC. TCRdb independently ran MiXCR on the RACE reads; one entry per CDR3 protein. The profile shows more than 85,000 distinct CDR3 sequences, nearly 35% of them singletons. Sequencing was performed on whole blood, taken in connection with sensitization to the hapten diphenylcyclopropenone (DPC). The source of these receptors is a man aged 35 to 55 with alopecia areata. Some clones in this sample may be carry-over from other donors' samples.

This clonotype was picked up a small number of times. The V call is TRBV6-2 or TRBV6-3, the J call TRBJ2-7; D not certain. Germline CDR1 MNHEY, CDR2 SVGEGT. The CDR3 spans 12 residues. Between the trimmed V and J ends, which lost 8 bases and 3 bases, there was a span of 11 bases. CDR3 sequence: CASRKGSYEQYV. The CDR3 nucleotides read TGTGCCAGCCGGAAAGGCAGCTACGAGCAGTACGTC.

The chain uses TRBV30 and TRBJ2-7; D is ambiguous. This CDR3 is built from 11 residues. In germline, CDR1 is GTSNPN, CDR2 SVGIG (reference sequence). Trimming cost V 0 bases and J 6 bases, with 6 bases left between them. The CDR3 DNA sequence: TGTGCCTGGAGTGTTCTTCTCGAGCAGTACTTC. Amino acid sequence: CAWSVLLEQYF.

The V call is TRBV7-6, the J call TRBJ1-1, with D unresolved. The germline gives CDR1 SGHVS, CDR2 FNYEAQ. Between the trimmed V and J ends, which lost 4 bases and 7 bases, there was a span of 7 bases. This CDR3 comprises 11 residues. CDR3 amino acids: CASSSDGEAFF. The CDR3 DNA sequence: TGTGCCAGCAGCTCTGACGGTGAAGCTTTCTTT.

The J gene is TRBJ1-2, the V gene TRBV29-1; TRBD1 aligns across 9 bases. CDR1 SQVTM and CDR2 ANQGSEA come from the germline V gene. This CDR3 is 16 amino acids long. J lost 6 bases, V lost 2 bases, and 13 bases had no gene match. For the CDR3, the DNA is TGCAGCGTTGAATACAGGGGGCGCACAGGGACGGATGGCTACACCTTC. Its protein product is CSVEYRGRTGTDGYTF. Full variable domain (remainder filled in from reference TRBV29-1 and TRBJ1-2): SAVISQKPSRDICQRGTSLTIQCQVDSQVTMMFWYRQQPGQSLTLIATANQGSEATYESGFVIDKFPISRPNLTFSTLTVSNMSPEDSSIYLCSVEYRGRTGTDGYTFGSGTRLTVV.

This chain joins TRBV19 and TRBJ2-5; 8 positions agree with TRBD2. The trim removed 4 bases at V and 5 bases at J, leaving 6 bases unmatched. The CDR3 has 14 residues. Germline lookup yields CDR1 LNHDA and CDR2 SQIVND (reference sequence). The CDR3 loop is CASSTTSVGETQYF. As DNA, the CDR3 is TGTGCCAGTAGTACGACTAGCGTCGGGGAGACCCAGTACTTC.

The rearrangement links TRBV18 to TRBJ2-5, with a possible D match to TRBD2 (6 bases). V lost 1 base and J 2 bases, leaving 8 bases between the germline ends. The germline gives CDR1 KGHSH, CDR2 LQKENI. The CDR3 is 14 residues long. The CDR3 region has the DNA TGTGCCAGCTCACCACGGGGGGAGCAAGAGACCCAGTACTTC. Encoded protein: CASSPRGEQETQYF.

The CDR3 here is CASSVAPGKETQYF. In nucleotides, the CDR3 is TGTGCCAGCAGCGTAGCTCCCGGGAAAGAGACCCAGTACTTC. This chain links TRBV9 with TRBJ2-5, with TRBD2 as a possible D gene (5 bases). Trimming removed 0 bases at V and 3 bases at J, with 9 bases between. The CDR3 length is 14 residues. Germline V gene sequence: CDR1 SGDLS, CDR2 YYNGEE.

The table lists this clonotype with a few counts. The chain links TRBV2 to TRBJ2-2; 7 nucleotides match TRBD2. Germline V gene lookup returns CDR1 SNHLY and CDR2 FYNNEI. J gave up 4 bases and V 6 bases, and 8 bases lay outside the gene matches. The CDR3 totals 15 residues. Here the CDR3 reads CASSAPSGTTGELFF. The CDR3 DNA reads as TGTGCCAGCAGCGCCCCTAGCGGAACCACCGGGGAGCTGTTTTTT.

This clonotype showed up many times. The chain couples TRBV29-1 to TRBJ2-3; 8 bases align to TRBD2. CDR3 length equals 14 residues. J was trimmed by 5 bases and V by 5 bases; bases with no gene match: 9. Germline-derived CDR1 and CDR2 are SQVTM and ANQGSEA. In DNA, the CDR3 is TGCAGCGTTTTTCCGAGCGGGAGAGTAGATACGCAGTATTTT. It encodes CSVFPSGRVDTQYF.

The rearrangement uses TRBV20-1 and TRBJ2-3, with 8 bases identical to TRBD1. Trimming cost V 7 bases and J 1 base; bases outside gene matches: 7. This CDR3 comprises 14 residues. Germline lookup yields CDR1 DFQATT and CDR2 SNEGSKA (reference sequence). Here the CDR3 DNA reads TGCAGTGGGTCGCAGGGGGCCGGCACAGATACGCAGTATTTT. This encodes CSGSQGAGTDTQYF.

The chain joins TRBV6-5 to TRBJ2-6; D unresolved. V was shortened by 11 bases and J by 0 bases, with 14 bases between the two germline ends. CDR1 is MNHEY and CDR2 is SVGAGI in the germline V gene. The length of the CDR3 is 15 residues. For the CDR3, the DNA is TGTGCCTCGAAAACGACGGCCTCTGGGGCCAACGTCCTGACTTTC. This gives the protein CASKTTASGANVLTF.

The chain uses TRBV12-3 or TRBV12-4 and TRBJ2-1; D perhaps matches TRBD1 (5 bases). The CDR3 covers 16 residues. Trimming shortened V by 1 base and J by 1 base, and 11 bases separated the two germline ends. Here the CDR3 DNA reads TGTGCCAGCAGTTTAGGGGGCAGGGTATCCTACAATGAGCAGTTCTTC. It yields the protein CASSLGGRVSYNEQFF.

This clonotype was seen a few times. This sequence joins TRBV7-2 and TRBJ1-4, with a possible D match to TRBD1 (5 bases). The CDR3 runs to 15 residues. Trimming took off 2 bases at V and 8 bases at J, with 15 bases between the two ends. In germline, CDR1 is SGHTA, CDR2 FQGNSA. Here the CDR3 DNA reads TGTGCCAGCAGCTTAACTGGGGGTCGGGGCGAAAAACTGTTTTTT. Its translation: CASSLTGGRGEKLFF.

This clonotype was recorded once. The V call is TRBV12-5, the J call TRBJ1-5; tentative D call: TRBD1 (6 bases). CDR1 LGHNT and CDR2 FRNRAP come from the germline V gene. Between the trimmed V and J ends, which lost 1 base and 3 bases, there was a span of 10 bases. The CDR3 spans 15 residues. CDR3 in amino acids: CASGLGQAHNQPQHF. The CDR3 coding sequence is TGTGCTAGTGGTTTGGGACAGGCCCACAATCAGCCCCAGCATTTT.

The chain links TRBV11-3 to TRBJ1-1, with TRBD1 identical over 8 bases. The germline gives CDR1 SGHNT, CDR2 YENEEA. V gave up 5 bases and J gave up 3 bases; unmatched junction bases: 8. The CDR3 consists of 15 residues. The CDR3 protein is CASSPDRARDTEAFF. CDR3 in DNA: TGTGCCAGCAGCCCGGACAGGGCCCGAGACACTGAAGCTTTCTTT.

The chain couples TRBV29-1 to TRBJ2-5; no clear D gene. Per the germline V gene, CDR1 is SQVTM and CDR2 is ANQGSEA. V was cut by 7 bases and J by 2 bases, with 14 bases left in between. The CDR3 extends over 13 amino acids. CDR3 protein: CSATDAGQETQYF. The DNA of the CDR3 is TGCAGCGCAACGGACGCCGGGCAAGAGACCCAGTACTTC.